This T cell receptor beta chain is drawn from a study of tumour-infiltrating T cells in Burkitt lymphoma. The overall study: The Burkitt lymphoma cohort spanned all epidemiological subtypes. Productive clonality predicted overall and progression-free survival. Regarding the study as a whole: Several public clonotypes were shared across many Burkitt lymphoma patients.

The germline gives CDR1 PRHDT, CDR2 FYEKMQ (reference sequence). Trimming took 6 bases from V and 2 from J; bases not matched to a gene: 11. The CDR3 is 16 residues long. Profiled with immunoSEQ multiplex PCR; TCRdb holds only in-frame clones, not every one. Seen here are more than 1,000 clones, approximately 99% observed once, and the top ten hold approximately 1.3%. This clone was found once. What it binds is unknown. This sequence was found in a human donor with Burkitt lymphoma. Material: tumor tissue. The J gene is TRBJ2-3, the V gene TRBV13; 7 positions agree with TRBD2. CDR3 sequence reads: CASSPTSAAYTDTQYF. CDR3 nucleotide sequence: TGTGCCAGCAGTCCTACTAGCGCCGCATACACAGATACGCAGTATTTT.